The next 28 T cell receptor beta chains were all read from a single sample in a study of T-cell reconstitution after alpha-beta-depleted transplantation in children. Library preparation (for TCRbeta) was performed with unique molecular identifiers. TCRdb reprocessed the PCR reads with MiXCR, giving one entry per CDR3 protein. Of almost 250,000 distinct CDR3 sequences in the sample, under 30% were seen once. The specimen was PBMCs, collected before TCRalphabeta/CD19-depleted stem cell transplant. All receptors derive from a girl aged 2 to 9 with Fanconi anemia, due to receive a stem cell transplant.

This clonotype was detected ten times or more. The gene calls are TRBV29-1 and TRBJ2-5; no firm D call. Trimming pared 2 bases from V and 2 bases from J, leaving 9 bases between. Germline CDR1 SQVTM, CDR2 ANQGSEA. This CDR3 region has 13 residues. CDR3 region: CSVEISLQETQYF. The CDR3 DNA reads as TGCAGCGTTGAAATATCCTTACAAGAGACCCAGTACTTC.

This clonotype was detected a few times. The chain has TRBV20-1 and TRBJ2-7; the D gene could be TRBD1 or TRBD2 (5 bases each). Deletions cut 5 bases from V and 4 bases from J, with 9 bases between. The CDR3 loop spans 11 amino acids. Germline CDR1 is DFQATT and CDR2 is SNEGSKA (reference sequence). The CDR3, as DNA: TGCAGTGCTGGGGACGAGTACGAGCAGTACTTC. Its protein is CSAGDEYEQYF.

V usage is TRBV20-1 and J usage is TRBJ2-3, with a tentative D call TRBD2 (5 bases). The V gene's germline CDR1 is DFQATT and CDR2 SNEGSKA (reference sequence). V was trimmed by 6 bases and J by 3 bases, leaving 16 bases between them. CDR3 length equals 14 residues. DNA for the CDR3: TGCAGTGCCCCTTTCAGCCCGGGAACAGATACGCAGTATTTT. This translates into CSAPFSPGTDTQYF.

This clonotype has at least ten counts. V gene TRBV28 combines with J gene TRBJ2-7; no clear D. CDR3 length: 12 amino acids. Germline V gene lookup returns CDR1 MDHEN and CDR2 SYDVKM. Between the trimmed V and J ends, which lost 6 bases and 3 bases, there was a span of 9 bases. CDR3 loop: CASSPSNYEQYF. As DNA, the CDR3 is TGTGCCAGCAGCCCCAGCAACTACGAGCAGTACTTC.

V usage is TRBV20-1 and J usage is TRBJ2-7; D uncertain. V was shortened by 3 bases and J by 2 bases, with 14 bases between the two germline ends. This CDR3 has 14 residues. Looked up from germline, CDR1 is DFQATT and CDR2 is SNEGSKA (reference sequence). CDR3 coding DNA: TGCAGTGCTAGCGAGACACCCCTTACCTACGAGCAGTACTTC. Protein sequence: CSASETPLTYEQYF.

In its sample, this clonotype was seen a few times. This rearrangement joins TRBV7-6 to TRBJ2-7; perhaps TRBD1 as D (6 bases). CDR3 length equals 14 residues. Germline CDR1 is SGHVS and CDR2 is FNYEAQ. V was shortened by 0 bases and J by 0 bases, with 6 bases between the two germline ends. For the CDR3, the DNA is TGTGCCAGCAGCTTAGCGGACAGCTCCTACGAGCAGTACTTC. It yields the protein CASSLADSSYEQYF. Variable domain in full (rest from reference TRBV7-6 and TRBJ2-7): GAGVSQSPRYKVTKRGQDVALRCDPISGHVSLYWYRQALGQGPEFLTYFNYEAQQDKSGLPNDRFSAERPEGSISTLTIQRTEQRDSAMYRCASSLADSSYEQYFGPGTRLTVT.

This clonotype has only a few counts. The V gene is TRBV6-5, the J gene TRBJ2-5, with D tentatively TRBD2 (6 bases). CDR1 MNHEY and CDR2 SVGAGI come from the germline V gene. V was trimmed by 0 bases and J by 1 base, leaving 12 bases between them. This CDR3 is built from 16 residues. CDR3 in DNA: TGTGCCAGCAGTTACTCGAGAGGGCGGGGCCAAGAGACCCAGTACTTC. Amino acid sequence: CASSYSRGRGQETQYF.

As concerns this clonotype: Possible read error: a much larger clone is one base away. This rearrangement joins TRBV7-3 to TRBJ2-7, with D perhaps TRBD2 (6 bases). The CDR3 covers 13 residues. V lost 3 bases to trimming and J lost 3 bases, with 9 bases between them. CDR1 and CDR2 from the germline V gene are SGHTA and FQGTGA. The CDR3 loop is CASSLGGRYEQYF. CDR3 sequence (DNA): TGTGCCAGCAGCTTGGGGGGTCGCTACGAGCAGTACTTC.

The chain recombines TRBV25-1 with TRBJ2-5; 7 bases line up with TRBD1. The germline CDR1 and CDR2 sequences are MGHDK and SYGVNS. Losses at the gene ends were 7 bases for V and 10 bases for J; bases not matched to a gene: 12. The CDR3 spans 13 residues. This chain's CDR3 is CASTEGAPSIQYF. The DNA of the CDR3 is TGTGCCAGCACTGAGGGGGCCCCATCAATCCAGTACTTC.

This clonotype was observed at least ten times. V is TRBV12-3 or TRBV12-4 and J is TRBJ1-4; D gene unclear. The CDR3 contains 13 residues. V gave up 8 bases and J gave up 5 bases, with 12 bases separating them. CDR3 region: CASQYQRNEKLFF. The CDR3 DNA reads TGTGCCAGCCAGTATCAGAGGAATGAAAAACTGTTTTTT.

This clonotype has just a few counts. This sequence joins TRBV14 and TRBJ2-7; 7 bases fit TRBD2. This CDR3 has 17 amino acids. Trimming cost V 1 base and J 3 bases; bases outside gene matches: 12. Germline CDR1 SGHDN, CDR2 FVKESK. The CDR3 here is CASSQVGGALYLYEQYF. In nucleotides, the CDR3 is TGTGCCAGCAGCCAAGTGGGAGGGGCCTTATACCTCTACGAGCAGTACTTC.

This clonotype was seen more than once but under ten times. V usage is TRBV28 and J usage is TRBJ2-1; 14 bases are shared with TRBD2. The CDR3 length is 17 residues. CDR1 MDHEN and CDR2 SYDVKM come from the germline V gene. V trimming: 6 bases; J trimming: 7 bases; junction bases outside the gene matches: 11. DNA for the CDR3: TGTGCCAGCAGGCTCATAAGCGGGACTAGCGGGAGAAATGAGCAGTTCTTC. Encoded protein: CASRLISGTSGRNEQFF.

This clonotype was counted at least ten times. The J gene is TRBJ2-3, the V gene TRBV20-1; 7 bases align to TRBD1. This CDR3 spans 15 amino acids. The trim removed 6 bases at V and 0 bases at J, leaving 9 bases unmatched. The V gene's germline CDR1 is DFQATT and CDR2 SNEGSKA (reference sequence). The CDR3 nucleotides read TGCAGTGCCCCAGAAGGGACAGCCAGCACAGATACGCAGTATTTT. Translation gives CSAPEGTASTDTQYF.

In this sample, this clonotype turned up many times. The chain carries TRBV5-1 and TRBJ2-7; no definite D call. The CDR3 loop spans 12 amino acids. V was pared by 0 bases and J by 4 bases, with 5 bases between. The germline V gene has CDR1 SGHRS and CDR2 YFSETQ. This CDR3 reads CASSLVWYEQYF. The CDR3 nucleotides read TGCGCCAGCAGCTTGGTGTGGTACGAGCAGTACTTC.

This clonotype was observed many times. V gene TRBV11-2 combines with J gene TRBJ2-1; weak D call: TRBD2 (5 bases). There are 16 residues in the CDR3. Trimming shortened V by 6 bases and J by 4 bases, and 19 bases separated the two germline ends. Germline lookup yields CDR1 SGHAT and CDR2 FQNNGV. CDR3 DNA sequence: TGTGCCAGCAGTTTCCCGGGGTTCCACTCTTACAATGAGCAGTTCTTC. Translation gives CASSFPGFHSYNEQFF.

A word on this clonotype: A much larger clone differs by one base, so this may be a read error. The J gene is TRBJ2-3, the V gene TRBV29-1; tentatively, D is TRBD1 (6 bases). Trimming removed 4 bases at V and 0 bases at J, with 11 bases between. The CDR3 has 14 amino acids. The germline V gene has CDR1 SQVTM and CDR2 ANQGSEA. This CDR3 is CSVARTESTDTQYF. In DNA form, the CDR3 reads TGCAGCGTTGCTAGGACAGAGAGCACAGATACGCAGTATTTT.

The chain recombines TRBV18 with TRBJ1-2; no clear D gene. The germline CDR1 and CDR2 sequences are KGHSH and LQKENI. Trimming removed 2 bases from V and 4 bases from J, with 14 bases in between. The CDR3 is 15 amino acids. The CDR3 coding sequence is TGTGCCAGCTCACCATACAAGGCTTTCTCCTATGGCTACACCTTC. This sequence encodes CASSPYKAFSYGYTF. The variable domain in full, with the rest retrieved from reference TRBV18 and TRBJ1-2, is NAGVMQNPRHLVRRRGQEARLRCSPMKGHSHVYWYRQLPEEGLKFMVYLQKENIIDESGMPKERFSAEFPKEGPSILRIQQVVRGDSAAYFCASSPYKAFSYGYTFGSGTRLTVV.

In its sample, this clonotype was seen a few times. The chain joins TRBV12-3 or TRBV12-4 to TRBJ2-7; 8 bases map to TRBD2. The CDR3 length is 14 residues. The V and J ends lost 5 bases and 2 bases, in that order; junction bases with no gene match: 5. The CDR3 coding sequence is TGTGCCAGCAGTCCGTTAGCGGGGCCCTACGAGCAGTACTTC. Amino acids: CASSPLAGPYEQYF.

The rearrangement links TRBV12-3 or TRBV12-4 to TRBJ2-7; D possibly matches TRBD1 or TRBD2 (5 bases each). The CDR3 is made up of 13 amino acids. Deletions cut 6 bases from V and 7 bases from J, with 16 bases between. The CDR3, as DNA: TGTGCCAGCAGCCCACCGGGGCCTGAGGAGCAGTACTTC. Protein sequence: CASSPPGPEEQYF.

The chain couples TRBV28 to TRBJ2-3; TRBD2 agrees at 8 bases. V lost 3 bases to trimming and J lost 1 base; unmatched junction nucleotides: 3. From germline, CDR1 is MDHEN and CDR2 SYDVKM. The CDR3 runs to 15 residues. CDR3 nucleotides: TGTGCCAGCAGTTTCGTACTAGCGGGCACAGATACGCAGTATTTT. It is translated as CASSFVLAGTDTQYF.

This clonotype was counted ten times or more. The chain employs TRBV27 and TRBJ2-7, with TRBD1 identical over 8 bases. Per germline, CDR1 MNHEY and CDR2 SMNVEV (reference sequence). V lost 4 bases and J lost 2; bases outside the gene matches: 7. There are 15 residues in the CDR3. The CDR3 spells CASSSIRDRPYEQYF. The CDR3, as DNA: TGTGCCAGCAGTTCAATCCGGGACAGGCCCTACGAGCAGTACTTC.

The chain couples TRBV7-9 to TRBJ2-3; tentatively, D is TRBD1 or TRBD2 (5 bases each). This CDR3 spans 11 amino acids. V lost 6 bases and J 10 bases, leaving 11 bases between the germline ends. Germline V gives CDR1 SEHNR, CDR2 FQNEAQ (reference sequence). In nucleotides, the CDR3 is TGTGCCAGCAGGTCTATGGGGGCGCAGTATTTT. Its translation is CASRSMGAQYF.

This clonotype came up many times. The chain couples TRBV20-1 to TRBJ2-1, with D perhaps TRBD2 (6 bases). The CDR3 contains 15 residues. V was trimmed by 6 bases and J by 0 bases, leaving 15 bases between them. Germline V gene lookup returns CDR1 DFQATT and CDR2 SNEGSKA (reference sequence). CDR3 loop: CSAAGTVNSYNEQFF. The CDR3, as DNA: TGCAGTGCGGCCGGGACTGTAAACTCCTACAATGAGCAGTTCTTC.

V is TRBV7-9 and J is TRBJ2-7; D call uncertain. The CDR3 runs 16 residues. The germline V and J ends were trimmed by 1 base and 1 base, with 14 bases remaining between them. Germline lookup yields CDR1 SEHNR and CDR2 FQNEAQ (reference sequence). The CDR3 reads CASSLGASVISYEQYF. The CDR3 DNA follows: TGTGCCAGCAGCTTAGGGGCGAGCGTTATTTCCTACGAGCAGTACTTC.

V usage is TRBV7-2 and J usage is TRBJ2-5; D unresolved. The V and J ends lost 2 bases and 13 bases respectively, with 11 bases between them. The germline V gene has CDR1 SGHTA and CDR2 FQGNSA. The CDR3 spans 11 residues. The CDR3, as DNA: TGTGCCAGCAGCTTATATTCTAACTGGTACTTC. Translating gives CASSLYSNWYF.

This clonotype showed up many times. The CDR3 DNA reads as TGCAGCGTTGAAGTTGAGAATAGCGGGATATGGAAGTTGATCCAAGAGACCCAGTACTTC. It codes for CSVEVENSGIWKLIQETQYF. This chain links TRBV29-1 with TRBJ2-5; TRBD2 agrees at 8 bases. J was trimmed by 1 base and V by 1 base; bases with no gene match: 20. The CDR3 consists of 20 residues. Germline values: CDR1 SQVTM, CDR2 ANQGSEA.

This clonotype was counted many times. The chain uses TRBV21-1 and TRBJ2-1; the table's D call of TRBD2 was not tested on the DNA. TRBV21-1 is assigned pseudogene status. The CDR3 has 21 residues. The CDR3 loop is CASSKEEGPVAETTTYNEQFF. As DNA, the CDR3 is TGTGCCAGCAGCAAAGAGGAGGGTCCAGTAGCGGAGACCACCACCTACAATGAGCAGTTCTTC.

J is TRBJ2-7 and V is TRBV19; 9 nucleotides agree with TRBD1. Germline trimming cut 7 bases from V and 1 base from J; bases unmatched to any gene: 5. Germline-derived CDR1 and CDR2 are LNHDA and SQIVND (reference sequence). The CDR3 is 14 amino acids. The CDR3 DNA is TGTGCCAGTAACCTCGGGACAGGGTCCTACGAGCAGTACTTC. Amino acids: CASNLGTGSYEQYF.